Below, 32 T cell receptor beta chains from the same sample are listed, as sequenced in a study of blood T cell repertoires in COVID-19. The assay was immunoSEQ multiplex PCR, and TCRdb's table has in-frame clones only and misses some. This sample carries roughly 150,000 clones, 80% to 85% of them seen once, and the ten largest clones take 5.2%. The sample taken for sequencing was PBMCs or T cells enriched from blood (not recorded which). The receptor set was obtained from a man in his 70s who had been exposed to COVID-19.

V is TRBV5-4 and J is TRBJ2-2; possibly TRBD1 for D (6 bases). The germline V gene has CDR1 SGHNT and CDR2 YYREEE (reference sequence). The CDR3 runs 16 residues. V lost 0 bases and J lost 0, with 9 bases in between. The CDR3 reads CASSLGGQSNTGELFF. Written as DNA, the CDR3 is TGTGCCAGCAGCTTGGGCGGACAGTCGAACACCGGGGAGCTGTTTTTT.

In regard to this clone: One junction end disagrees with the germline gene, perhaps due to a read error. The rearrangement links TRBV7-2 to TRBJ1-6, with TRBD1 matching 7 bases. Germline V CDR1 and CDR2: SGHTA, FQGNSA. CDR3 length: 16 residues. The CDR3 loop is CASSVAPRQGNSPLHF. DNA of the CDR3: TGTGCCAGCAGCGTAGCACCCCGACAGGGTAATTCACCCCTCCACTTT.

The chain has TRBV4-3 and TRBJ1-3; D is unresolved. V was shortened by 6 bases and J by 0 bases, with 9 bases between the two germline ends. There are 14 residues in the CDR3. CDR1 and CDR2 (germline): LGHNA, YSLEER. Here the CDR3 DNA reads TGCGCCAGCAGTTCGGGTTACTCTGGAAACACCATATATTTT. Translating it yields CASSSGYSGNTIYF.

This rearrangement joins TRBV30 to TRBJ1-1, with D tentatively TRBD1 (5 bases). The CDR3 has 13 amino acids. Trimming took 5 bases from V and 4 from J, leaving 14 bases between them. CDR1 and CDR2 from the germline V gene are GTSNPN and SVGIG (reference sequence). As DNA, the CDR3 is TGTGCCTGGGCCTTGGAAGGGGTCACTGAAGCTTTCTTT. Its protein is CAWALEGVTEAFF.

This clone came up once. The chain uses TRBV29-1 and TRBJ2-5; 12 positions match TRBD1. The CDR3 is 15 residues long. Trimming cost V 6 bases and J 3 bases; bases outside gene matches: 8. CDR1 and CDR2 (germline): SQVTM, ANQGSEA. CDR3 protein: CSVGRDRGQKETQYF. The CDR3 DNA is TGCAGCGTCGGGAGGGACAGGGGGCAGAAAGAGACCCAGTACTTC.

The chain has TRBV3-1 (or the pseudogene TRBV3-2) and TRBJ2-1; 11 bases agree with TRBD2. The CDR3 spans 15 residues. CDR1 is LGHDT, CDR2 YNNKEL, per germline (reference sequence). V lost 1 base to trimming and J lost 13 bases; unmatched junction nucleotides: 9. CDR3: CASSQVASGGPKQFF. The CDR3 DNA reads as TGTGCCAGCAGCCAAGTGGCTAGCGGGGGGCCGAAACAGTTCTTC.

V is TRBV21-1 and J is TRBJ1-6; the table assigns TRBD1, which was not confirmed against the DNA. TRBV21-1 is a pseudogene segment. There are 15 residues in the CDR3. The CDR3 protein is CASSSLPGWHSPLHF. CDR3 sequence (DNA): TGTGCCAGCAGCTCTCTGCCAGGCTGGCATTCACCCCTCCACTTT.

The V and J genes are TRBV7-9 and TRBJ2-3; 10 bases are a match to TRBD2. V lost 1 base and J lost 1; bases outside the gene matches: 5. The length of the CDR3 is 17 residues. CDR1 and CDR2 from the germline V gene are SEHNR and FQNEAQ (reference sequence). The CDR3 protein is CASSLGSLAGGTDTQYF. The CDR3 DNA reads TGTGCCAGCAGCTTAGGAAGCCTAGCGGGGGGCACAGATACGCAGTATTTT.

The J gene is TRBJ1-4, the V gene TRBV4-3; D is undetermined. The CDR3 contains 15 residues. Trimming left V 3 bases short and J 0 bases short, with 8 bases between. Germline lookup yields CDR1 LGHNA and CDR2 YSLEER. The DNA of the CDR3 is TGCGCCAGCAGCCAGTACAGAGCAACTAATGAAAAACTGTTTTTT. Protein product: CASSQYRATNEKLFF.

This chain uses TRBV9 with TRBJ2-1, with D perhaps TRBD2 (6 bases). This CDR3 has 15 residues. The germline V gene has CDR1 SGDLS and CDR2 YYNGEE. The V end was cut by 3 bases, the J end by 10 bases, with 20 bases between. CDR3 coding DNA: TGTGCCAGCAGCGCACGGGACTCCACGAACCGGGAGCAGTTCTTC. Amino acid sequence: CASSARDSTNREQFF. Filled out from reference TRBV9 and TRBJ2-1, the complete variable domain reads DSGVTQTPKHLITATGQRVTLRCSPRSGDLSVYWYQQSLDQGLQFLIQYYNGEERAKGNILERFSAQQFPDLHSELNLSSLELGDSALYFCASSARDSTNREQFFGPGTRLTVL.

This chain joins TRBV11-2 and TRBJ2-5, with D unclear. The CDR3 runs 14 residues. Trimming removed 3 bases from V and 1 base from J, with 9 bases in between. Germline CDR1 is SGHAT and CDR2 is FQNNGV. The CDR3 DNA reads as TGTGCCAGCAGCTTCCGGGTCAGCCAAGAGACCCAGTACTTC. Its protein product is CASSFRVSQETQYF.

The rearrangement joins TRBV6-5 to TRBJ1-1, with a possible D match to TRBD1 (6 bases). V shed 2 bases and J shed 5 bases, with 18 bases lying between them. CDR1 is MNHEY, CDR2 SVGAGI, per germline. The CDR3 length is 16 residues. CDR3 nucleotides: TGTGCCAGCAGTTACGATTCCTACAGGGTCGGTACTGAAGCTTTCTTT. Amino acids: CASSYDSYRVGTEAFF.

The CDR3 DNA reads as TGCGCCAGCAGCCATCAAGGGACTAACTCCTACGGCTACACCTTC. Translation: CASSHQGTNSYGYTF. J is TRBJ1-2 and V is TRBV10-1; a weak D match, TRBD1 (5 bases). V lost 6 bases, J lost 8 bases, and 22 bases lay in between. Germline V gives CDR1 WNHNN, CDR2 SYGVQD (reference sequence). The CDR3 is 15 amino acids.

V and J are TRBV5-1 and TRBJ2-6; D perhaps matches TRBD2 (6 bases). The CDR3 length is 19 residues. CDR1 and CDR2 from the germline V gene are SGHRS and YFSETQ. V dropped 4 bases and J dropped 0 bases, with 20 bases sitting between them. The CDR3 coding sequence is TGCGCCAGCAGCCGTACCGTTCAGGGAGGTTACTCTGGGGCCAACGTCCTGACTTTC. Encoded protein: CASSRTVQGGYSGANVLTF.

V gene TRBV5-1 combines with J gene TRBJ1-2; TRBD1 matches at 7 bases. The V segment lost 3 bases and the J segment 6 bases; nucleotides outside the gene matches: 5. CDR1 is SGHRS, CDR2 YFSETQ, per germline. The CDR3 consists of 13 residues. CDR3 in amino acids: CASSWGTADGYTF. CDR3 DNA: TGCGCCAGCAGCTGGGGGACAGCGGATGGCTACACCTTC. The full variable domain, with the rest looked up from reference TRBV5-1 and TRBJ1-2, is KAGVTQTPRYLIKTRGQQVTLSCSPISGHRSVSWYQQTPGQGLQFLFEYFSETQRNKGNFPGRFSGRQFSNSRSEMNVSTLELGDSALYLCASSWGTADGYTFGSGTRLTVV.

This chain joins TRBV6-1 and TRBJ1-5; D is perhaps TRBD1 (5 bases). Germline CDR1 reads MNHNS; CDR2 reads SASEGT. Trimming removed 0 bases from V and 6 bases from J, with 12 bases in between. CDR3 length: 15 residues. This CDR3 is CASSEARRGVQPQHF. The CDR3, as DNA: TGTGCCAGCAGTGAAGCCCGTCGGGGGGTTCAGCCCCAGCATTTT.

The chain couples TRBV20-1 to TRBJ1-2, with TRBD1 matching over 7 bases. Germline V gene data show CDR1 as DFQATT and CDR2 as SNEGSKA (reference sequence). The CDR3 contains 11 residues. V was clipped by 4 bases and J by 4 bases; unmatched bases: 0. The CDR3 nucleotides read TGCAGTGCTACAGGGGGCTATGGCTACACCTTC. Protein sequence: CSATGGYGYTF.

The V and J genes are TRBV15 and TRBJ1-1; D is possibly TRBD1 (5 bases). Trimming cost V 6 bases and J 5 bases, with 13 bases left between them. In germline, CDR1 is LNHNV, CDR2 YYDKDF (reference sequence). The CDR3 is made up of 13 amino acids. CDR3 sequence: CATSRKQGTEAFF. CDR3 in DNA: TGTGCCACCAGTAGAAAGCAGGGAACTGAAGCTTTCTTT.

This clone was picked up a small number of times. The CDR3 spells CASSPRAGRATGELFF. The CDR3 DNA follows: TGTGCCAGCAGCCCTCGCGCGGGGAGGGCCACCGGGGAGCTGTTTTTT. The chain couples TRBV3-1 (or the pseudogene TRBV3-2) to TRBJ2-2; 7 positions agree with TRBD2. CDR3 length: 16 residues. Germline CDR1 and CDR2: LGHDT and YNNKEL (reference sequence). V lost 4 bases to trimming and J lost 4 bases; unmatched junction nucleotides: 9.

The chain joins TRBV10-3 to TRBJ2-7; 8 bases line up with TRBD2. J lost 2 bases, V lost 2 bases, and 2 bases had no gene match. The CDR3 is 14 residues long. Germline V gene data show CDR1 as ENHRY and CDR2 as SYGVKD. The CDR3 loop is CAISEREGTYEQYF. The CDR3 nucleotides read TGTGCCATCAGTGAGCGGGAGGGCACCTACGAGCAGTACTTC.

This chain links TRBV19 with TRBJ1-4; the match to TRBD1 covers 7 bases. In germline, CDR1 is LNHDA, CDR2 SQIVND (reference sequence). The CDR3 is made up of 14 amino acids. J lost 5 bases, V lost 5 bases, and 5 bases had no gene match. Here the CDR3 reads CASSLQGRNEKLFF. The CDR3 nucleotides read TGTGCCAGTAGTTTACAGGGGCGAAATGAAAAACTGTTTTTT.

The chain has TRBV5-4 and TRBJ2-1; D is perhaps TRBD2 (7 bases). The CDR3 extends over 13 amino acids. V lost 0 bases, J lost 9 bases, and 10 bases lay in between. Germline V gives CDR1 SGHNT, CDR2 YYREEE (reference sequence). The CDR3, as DNA: TGTGCCAGCAGCTTGGCGGGGGGCACTGAGCAGTTCTTC. Translation gives CASSLAGGTEQFF.

The chain couples TRBV27 to TRBJ1-5, with TRBD1 matching over 7 bases. The CDR3 is 16 amino acids. J lost 6 bases, V lost 3 bases, and 11 bases had no gene match. Germline lookup yields CDR1 MNHEY and CDR2 SMNVEV (reference sequence). CDR3 sequence (DNA): TGTGCCAGCAGTTTGTCTCCCTCGACAGGGACTCAGCCCCAGCATTTT. Translating gives CASSLSPSTGTQPQHF.

The chain has TRBV3-1 (or the pseudogene TRBV3-2) and TRBJ2-5; 11 nucleotides align to TRBD2. V was clipped by 9 bases and J by 2 bases; unmatched bases: 11. This CDR3 is built from 16 residues. The germline V gene has CDR1 LGHDT and CDR2 YNNKEL (reference sequence). CDR3 region: CARRAHSGREQETQYF. The DNA for the CDR3 is TGTGCCAGAAGAGCACATAGCGGGAGGGAGCAAGAGACCCAGTACTTC.

V gene TRBV20-1 combines with J gene TRBJ2-7; D might be TRBD2 (5 bases). Germline CDR1 and CDR2: DFQATT and SNEGSKA (reference sequence). Trimming removed 3 bases from V and 2 bases from J, with 11 bases in between. The CDR3 loop spans 13 amino acids. The CDR3 loop reads CSASTGITYEQYF. As DNA, the CDR3 is TGCAGTGCTAGTACGGGGATCACCTACGAGCAGTACTTC.

V is TRBV7-3 and J is TRBJ1-1; D remains unclear. V gave up 5 bases and J gave up 6 bases, with 13 bases separating them. The CDR3 extends over 13 amino acids. Germline assignment: CDR1 SGHTA and CDR2 FQGTGA. CDR3 sequence: CASSPTPQAEAFF. CDR3 sequence (DNA): TGTGCCAGCAGCCCGACCCCCCAGGCTGAAGCTTTCTTT.

This chain uses TRBV19 with TRBJ1-6; D call uncertain. Germline CDR1 LNHDA, CDR2 SQIVND (reference sequence). This CDR3 is 14 amino acids long. V lost 3 bases and J 7 bases, leaving 10 bases between the germline ends. The CDR3 loop is CASSMGRLNSPLHF. The CDR3 DNA sequence: TGTGCCAGTAGTATGGGCCGACTAAATTCACCCCTCCACTTT.

DNA of the CDR3: TGTGCCACCAGCAGAGTGCTGGGGACAGGGGGCCCTGGGGCCAACGTCCTGACTTTC. Its translation: CATSRVLGTGGPGANVLTF. The chain is built from TRBV15 and TRBJ2-6, with 12 bases aligning to TRBD1. This CDR3 is 19 amino acids long. V lost 1 base to trimming and J lost 2 bases; unmatched junction nucleotides: 6. Germline values: CDR1 LNHNV, CDR2 YYDKDF (reference sequence).

The genes are TRBV18 and TRBJ1-2, with D possibly being TRBD1 (5 bases). Trimming stripped 6 bases from V and 6 bases from J, with 11 bases between. The CDR3 is made up of 12 amino acids. Germline lookup yields CDR1 KGHSH and CDR2 LQKENI. CDR3 in amino acids: CASSPGEHGYTF. Written as DNA, the CDR3 is TGTGCCAGCTCCCCGGGGGAGCATGGCTACACCTTC.

The chain employs TRBV9 and TRBJ1-1, with D possibly TRBD1 on 5 matching bases. The CDR3 covers 14 residues. Looked up from germline, CDR1 is SGDLS and CDR2 is YYNGEE. The V end was cut by 4 bases, the J end by 1 base, with 11 bases between. Written as DNA, the CDR3 is TGTGCCAGCAGCCCACGACAGACGAACACTGAAGCTTTCTTT. Protein: CASSPRQTNTEAFF.

V and J are TRBV19 and TRBJ2-3; D is possibly TRBD1 (5 bases). The CDR3 contains 14 residues. Per germline, CDR1 LNHDA and CDR2 SQIVND (reference sequence). V lost 2 bases to trimming and J lost 3 bases, with 9 bases between them. The CDR3 DNA is TGTGCCAGTAGTATACAGGGATGGACAGATACGCAGTATTTT. It yields the protein CASSIQGWTDTQYF.

This clone turned up a few times. The rearrangement links TRBV5-5 to TRBJ1-3, with 8 bases matching TRBD1. Germline assignment: CDR1 SGHKS and CDR2 YYEKEE (reference sequence). The CDR3 has 15 amino acids. After removal of 3 bases from V and 4 bases from J, the junction contained 6 bases not matched to a gene. In DNA, the CDR3 is TGTGCCAGCAGCTCGCAGACAGGGGCGGGAAACACCATATATTTT. It is translated as CASSSQTGAGNTIYF.